The sequence of this T cell receptor (beta chain) was determined in a study of T-cell memory formation after mild COVID-19. Study context: Clustering of TCRs was largely donor specific.

It was 5'RACE with constant-segment primers that produced the TCR alpha and TCR beta cDNA libraries, which carried sample barcodes and UMIs. MiXCR, applied by TCRdb to the 5' RACE reads, yields one record per CDR3 protein. The table includes about 600,000 distinct CDR3 sequences, less than 25% detected once. This CDR3 is 14 amino acids long. Per the germline V gene, CDR1 is MNHEY and CDR2 is SMNVEV (reference sequence). The junction had 5 bases not matched to a gene; V was cut back by 3 bases and J by 7 bases. The chain combines TRBV27 with TRBJ2-7; TRBD1 aligns across 11 bases. The TCR originated in an adult woman who had mild COVID-19 (a few samples of this study predate the infection). Cell type and time point are not known. Sample: PBMCs or a T cell subset sorted from them (not recorded which). CDR3 bases: TGTGCCAGCAGTTTCACTGGGACAGGGGGGGAGCAGTACTTC. It translates to CASSFTGTGGEQYF.